The clone carrying this TCR beta chain was observed once. Its antigen is not identified. This entry belongs to a study of T cells in localized non-small cell lung cancer. Points from the study as a whole: Higher adjacent-lung clonality was associated with shorter survival. When the top 100 tumor clones were examined, a median 57 of them also appeared in the adjacent lung, which was paired and uninvolved. Uninvolved nearby lung showed the greatest T cell clonality, exceeding that found in tumor.

Some clones are missing from TCRdb's copy, which holds only in-frame ones; the method was immunoSEQ multiplex PCR. The sample gives under 30,000 clones, less than 90% of which show up once; 13% to 15% is in the top ten. Trimming took off 0 bases at V and 7 bases at J, with 10 bases between the two ends. The CDR3 runs 14 residues. Germline V lookup: CDR1 SGHRS, CDR2 YFSETQ. The sequences come from peripheral blood, collected before any cancer treatment. This clonotype originated in a female donor at least 60 years old with stage I lung adenocarcinoma. V and J are TRBV5-1 and TRBJ1-4, with D unclear. The CDR3 here is CASSLVGMGEKLFF. The CDR3 nucleotides are TGCGCCAGCAGCTTGGTTGGGATGGGTGAAAAACTGTTTTTT.